Below, 21 T cell receptor beta chains from the same sample are listed, as sequenced in a study of OX40 agonist ivuxolimab in advanced cancers. TCRdb's table, derived via immunoSEQ multiplex PCR, lists solely in-frame clones and lacks some. The sample lists tens of thousands of clones, around 87% occurring once. This specimen was CD4+ or CD8+ T cells sorted from blood, taken in a trial of the OX40 agonist ivuxolimab. Source of these receptors: an adult with an advanced solid tumor such as melanoma, head and neck, liver or kidney cancer.

This chain joins TRBV20-1 and TRBJ2-7, with D possibly being TRBD2 (5 bases). In germline, CDR1 is DFQATT, CDR2 SNEGSKA (reference sequence). The CDR3 has 11 amino acids. V was shortened by 5 bases and J by 6 bases, with 11 bases between the two germline ends. CDR3 residues: CSAPIGIEQYF. CDR3 DNA: TGCAGTGCTCCCATCGGGATCGAGCAGTACTTC.

The chain uses TRBV18 and TRBJ1-5, with 9 bases that match TRBD1. The V gene end was trimmed by 5 bases and the J gene end by 5 bases; junction bases not matched to a gene: 13. CDR1 and CDR2 (germline): KGHSH, LQKENI. The CDR3 consists of 17 residues. The DNA for the CDR3 is TGTGCCAGCTCATCATTCGAACCGGGACAGGGTGATCAGCCCCAGCATTTT. It yields the protein CASSSFEPGQGDQPQHF.

Turning to this clone: The junction differs from germline at one of its ends, possibly a read error. The chain carries TRBV6-6 and TRBJ1-4; a weak D match, TRBD1 (5 bases). This CDR3 spans 16 amino acids. CDR1 MNHNY and CDR2 SVGAGI come from the germline V gene (reference sequence). The CDR3: CASSYVLGASKEKLFF. The CDR3, as DNA: TGTGCCAGCAGTTACGTTCTTGGGGCTTCTAAGGAAAAACTGTTTTTT.

V usage is TRBV4-3 and J usage is TRBJ2-2, with D uncertain. V gave up 3 bases and J gave up 3 bases, with 2 bases separating them. Germline assignment: CDR1 LGHNA and CDR2 YSLEER. CDR3 length: 12 amino acids. The CDR3 sequence is CASSHDTGELFF. The CDR3 DNA follows: TGCGCCAGCAGCCATGACACCGGGGAGCTGTTTTTT.

This clone was detected only once. This chain joins TRBV7-9 and TRBJ2-7, with 8 bases aligning to TRBD1. CDR3 length: 15 amino acids. The V gene's germline CDR1 is SEHNR and CDR2 FQNEAQ (reference sequence). Trimming took 5 bases from V and 6 from J; bases not matched to a gene: 12. Here the CDR3 DNA reads TGTGCCAGCAGCGGACTGGGGCAGGGGGCGGGCGAGCAGTACTTC. It encodes CASSGLGQGAGEQYF. The variable domain in full, completed from reference TRBV7-9 and TRBJ2-7, reads DTGVSQNPRHKITKRGQNVTFRCDPISEHNRLYWYRQTLGQGPEFLTYFQNEAQLEKSRLLSDRFSAERPKGSFSTLEIQRTEQGDSAMYLCASSGLGQGAGEQYFGPGTRLTVT.

In its sample, this clone was seen a few times. V usage is TRBV30 and J usage is TRBJ1-1; D uncertain. V was cut by 2 bases and J by 2 bases, with 12 bases left in between. Germline V lookup: CDR1 GTSNPN, CDR2 SVGIG (reference sequence). This CDR3 spans 14 amino acids. CDR3 nucleotides: TGTGCCTGGAGTCGTTTACTAAGAAACACTGAAGCTTTCTTT. It encodes CAWSRLLRNTEAFF. The complete variable domain, with remaining parts taken from reference TRBV30 and TRBJ1-1, reads SQTIHQWPATLVQPVGSPLSLECTVEGTSNPNLYWYRQAAGRGLQLLFYSVGIGQISSEVPQNLSASRPQDRQFILSSKKLLLSDSGFYLCAWSRLLRNTEAFFGQGTRLTVV.

J is TRBJ2-5 and V is TRBV7-9; D not certain. The V gene's germline CDR1 is SEHNR and CDR2 FQNEAQ (reference sequence). Trimming stripped 0 bases from V and 3 bases from J, with 8 bases between. This CDR3 has 14 amino acids. The CDR3 sequence is CASSLAQLEETQYF. The CDR3 DNA reads TGTGCCAGCAGCTTAGCGCAACTGGAAGAGACCCAGTACTTC.

The chain couples TRBV5-8 to TRBJ2-7, with D tentatively TRBD1 (5 bases). Trimming pared 4 bases from V and 2 bases from J, leaving 19 bases between. Germline V gene lookup returns CDR1 SGHTS and CDR2 YDEGEE. The CDR3 spans 16 residues. The CDR3 nucleotides are TGTGCCAGCAGCCACTCACAGGTCTACCTCCCCTACGAGCAGTACTTC. Residues: CASSHSQVYLPYEQYF.

V is TRBV15 and J is TRBJ1-1; D call uncertain. CDR1 LNHNV and CDR2 YYDKDF come from the germline V gene (reference sequence). The length of the CDR3 is 13 residues. V was clipped by 3 bases and J by 2 bases, with 7 bases between them. The CDR3 region has the DNA TGTGCCACCAGCAGTGGGTTCAACACTGAAGCTTTCTTT. It yields the protein CATSSGFNTEAFF. The complete variable domain, with remaining parts taken from reference TRBV15 and TRBJ1-1, reads DAMVIQNPRYQVTQFGKPVTLSCSQTLNHNVMYWYQQKSSQAPKLLFHYYDKDFNNEADTPDNFQSRRPNTSFCFLDIRSPGLGDTAMYLCATSSGFNTEAFFGQGTRLTVV.

The J gene is TRBJ2-1, the V gene TRBV5-1, with D hard to call. CDR1 and CDR2 from the germline V gene are SGHRS and YFSETQ. CDR3 length equals 14 residues. V was trimmed by 1 base and J by 7 bases, leaving 12 bases between them. The DNA of the CDR3 is TGCGCCAGCAGCTTGATGACCGAGGCTAATGAGCAGTTCTTC. Its protein product is CASSLMTEANEQFF.

This clone was detected only a few times. The identical CDR3 is also encoded by other nucleotide sequences in the sample. The chain links TRBV27 to TRBJ1-5; unclear D gene. Trimming stripped 2 bases from V and 4 bases from J, with 6 bases between. CDR3 length equals 13 residues. The germline gives CDR1 MNHEY, CDR2 SMNVEV (reference sequence). The CDR3 reads CASSLGSNQPQHF. The CDR3 nucleotides are TGTGCCAGCAGTTTAGGGAGTAATCAGCCCCAGCATTTT.

The chain carries TRBV19 and TRBJ2-5, with D maybe TRBD2 (5 bases). The germline gives CDR1 LNHDA, CDR2 SQIVND (reference sequence). The length of the CDR3 is 15 residues. V was pared by 4 bases and J by 2 bases, with 14 bases between. The CDR3 DNA follows: TGTGCCAGTAGTAGAAGTACCGGGATACAAGAGACCCAGTACTTC. Amino acids: CASSRSTGIQETQYF.

The chain uses TRBV2 and TRBJ1-6; D may be TRBD1 (6 bases). The CDR3 loop spans 13 amino acids. Trimming cost V 8 bases and J 7 bases, with 12 bases left between them. The germline gives CDR1 SNHLY, CDR2 FYNNEI. The CDR3 region is CASYTGLNSPLHF. CDR3 bases: TGTGCCAGCTATACAGGGCTCAATTCACCCCTCCACTTT.

The rearrangement uses TRBV28 and TRBJ2-7; a weak D match, TRBD2 (6 bases). This CDR3 is built from 13 residues. V was clipped by 7 bases and J by 7 bases, with 17 bases between them. Per germline, CDR1 MDHEN and CDR2 SYDVKM. DNA of the CDR3: TGTGCCAGCACTGGCACAGCGGGCTGGGAGCAGTACTTC. This sequence encodes CASTGTAGWEQYF.

V usage is TRBV10-3 and J usage is TRBJ1-1, with D unclear. Germline loops: CDR1 ENHRY, CDR2 SYGVKD. The CDR3 extends over 12 amino acids. V was shortened by 0 bases and J by 1 base, with 0 bases between the two germline ends. The CDR3 DNA is TGTGCCATCAGTGAGTCGAACACTGAAGCTTTCTTT. Encoded protein: CAISESNTEAFF.

This clone appeared once. The chain uses TRBV6-5 and TRBJ2-7; D not certain. V shed 0 bases and J shed 2 bases, with 8 bases lying between them. This CDR3 spans 14 amino acids. Germline V gene sequence: CDR1 MNHEY, CDR2 SVGAGI. CDR3 sequence: CASSYSGRTYEQYF. Here the CDR3 DNA reads TGTGCCAGCAGTTACTCTGGGCGTACCTACGAGCAGTACTTC.

CDR3 region: CASSPNTGELFF. CDR3 nucleotides: TGTGCCAGCTCACCTAACACCGGGGAGCTGTTTTTT. The genes are TRBV18 and TRBJ2-2, with D unclear. The length of the CDR3 is 12 residues. The V and J ends lost 3 bases and 2 bases respectively, with 1 base between them. Germline CDR1 and CDR2: KGHSH and LQKENI.

The chain joins TRBV11-3 to TRBJ2-7; D gene ambiguous. V gave up 4 bases and J gave up 3 bases, with 7 bases separating them. The CDR3 sequence is 12 residues long. Per germline, CDR1 SGHNT and CDR2 YENEEA. Written as DNA, the CDR3 is TGTGCCAGCAGCTCGCTCGACTACGAGCAGTACTTC. It is translated as CASSSLDYEQYF.

The chain uses TRBV28 and TRBJ2-5; perhaps TRBD2 as D (5 bases). V lost 5 bases and J 0 bases, leaving 13 bases between the germline ends. The CDR3 runs to 15 residues. The germline CDR1 and CDR2 sequences are MDHEN and SYDVKM. CDR3 in amino acids: CASSPALEYQETQYF. The CDR3 DNA is TGTGCCAGCAGTCCCGCACTAGAGTACCAAGAGACCCAGTACTTC.

In its sample, this clone was seen a few times. The rearrangement links TRBV18 to TRBJ2-7, with D perhaps being TRBD1 or TRBD2 (5 bases each). The CDR3 runs 16 residues. The V gene lost 2 bases and the J gene lost 2 bases, with 16 bases spanning the gap. Germline V gene lookup returns CDR1 KGHSH and CDR2 LQKENI. CDR3 coding DNA: TGTGCCAGCTCACCAGAGGGCCGGTGGGGGACCTACGAGCAGTACTTC. It codes for CASSPEGRWGTYEQYF.

The chain is built from TRBV13 and TRBJ2-2; weak D call: TRBD2 (5 bases). This CDR3 has 16 amino acids. V was shortened by 0 bases and J by 8 bases, with 16 bases between the two germline ends. CDR1 is PRHDT, CDR2 FYEKMQ, per germline (reference sequence). CDR3 bases: TGTGCCAGCAGCTTAGGGGACGGAGGTGAATATGGGGAGCTGTTTTTT. This sequence encodes CASSLGDGGEYGELFF.